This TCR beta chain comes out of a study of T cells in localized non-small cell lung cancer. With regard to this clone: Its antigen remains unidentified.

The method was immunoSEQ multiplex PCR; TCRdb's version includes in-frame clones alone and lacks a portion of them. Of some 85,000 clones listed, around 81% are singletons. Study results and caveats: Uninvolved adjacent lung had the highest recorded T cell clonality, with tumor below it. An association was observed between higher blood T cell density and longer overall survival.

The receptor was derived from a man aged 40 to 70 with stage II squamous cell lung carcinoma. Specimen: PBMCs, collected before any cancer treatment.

The DNA of the CDR3 is TGTGCCAGCAGCGCCAACACAGGGGATCAGCCCCAGCATTTT. Amino acid sequence: CASSANTGDQPQHF. This rearrangement joins TRBV7-8 to TRBJ1-5; 7 positions match TRBD1. Germline V gene data show CDR1 as SGHVS and CDR2 as FQNEAQ. The CDR3 has 14 residues. V was pared by 5 bases and J by 5 bases, with 6 bases of the junction left unmatched.